This is a list of T cell receptor beta chains from one sample in a study of T cell responses to AZD1222 COVID-19 vaccine. Assay: immunoSEQ multiplex PCR; the TCRdb copy retains only in-frame clones and omits some. The sample records fewer than 110,000 clones, approximately 86% being singletons. The sequencing used peripheral blood, collected on day 0 of AZD1222 vaccination. These receptors all stem from an adult in good health. CDR3s include the opening cysteine and the closing phenylalanine or tryptophan. The D gene is left open where the match is weak. Only part of the rows carry a size: once, few, many, or a class if the clone is expanded.

CDR3 protein	CDR3 DNA	J gene	D gene	V gene	clone size	CDR3 length
CASSLWGTGPRNYGYTF	TGTGCCAGCAGTTTATGGGGAACAGGTCCCCGTAACTATGGCTACACCTTC	TRBJ1-2	-	TRBV28	-	17
CASSRGIDDEQFF	TGTGCCAGCTCCCGGGGGATAGACGATGAGCAGTTCTTC	TRBJ2-1	-	TRBV18	-	13
CASSRTSGATDTQYF	TGTGCCAGCAGCCGGACTAGCGGGGCCACAGATACGCAGTATTTT	TRBJ2-3	TRBD2	TRBV3-1/TRBV3-2	-	15
CASSPDRGRAPNYGYTF	TGTGCCAGCAGCCCCGACAGGGGAAGGGCCCCTAACTATGGCTACACCTTC	TRBJ1-2	TRBD1	TRBV7-9	-	17
CASTLTGATEAFF	TGTGCCAGCACCCTAACAGGGGCCACTGAAGCTTTCTTT	TRBJ1-1	TRBD1	TRBV12-3/TRBV12-4	-	13
CASSPGSLNTEAFF	TGTGCCAGCAGTCCAGGGTCCCTGAACACTGAAGCTTTCTTT	TRBJ1-1	-	TRBV28	-	14
CASSASPGQGAHEQYF	TGTGCCAGCAGTGCATCTCCGGGACAGGGGGCTCACGAGCAGTACTTC	TRBJ2-7	TRBD1	TRBV25-1	once	16
CASSFDGVEGELFF	TGCGCCAGCAGCTTCGACGGGGTGGAGGGGGAGCTGTTTTTT	TRBJ2-2	-	TRBV5-1	-	14
CASSPRMGTEAFF	TGTGCCAGCAGCCCACGGATGGGCACTGAAGCTTTCTTT	TRBJ1-1	-	TRBV7-3	-	13
CASSERSGSRSEQFF	TGTGCCAGCAGTGAGCGCAGCGGGAGCCGGAGTGAGCAGTTCTTC	TRBJ2-1	TRBD2	TRBV6-1	-	15
CASSRSRWGTGTDTQYF	TGCGCCAGCAGTCGCTCACGATGGGGCACGGGCACAGATACGCAGTATTTT	TRBJ2-3	-	TRBV23-1	-	17
CAWSPGTAETQYF	TGTGCCTGGAGTCCCGGGACAGCAGAGACCCAGTACTTC	TRBJ2-5	TRBD1	TRBV30	-	13
CASSQPGRDSSYEQYF	TGTGCCAGCAGCCAACCCGGCCGGGACTCTTCCTACGAGCAGTACTTC	TRBJ2-7	-	TRBV3-1/TRBV3-2	-	16
CASKAGLRGQYF	TGTGCCAGCAAGGCAGGCCTGCGCGGGCAGTACTTC	TRBJ2-7	-	TRBV28	-	12
CASSFGLGMNTEAFF	TGCGCCAGCAGCTTCGGACTGGGCATGAACACTGAAGCTTTCTTT	TRBJ1-1	-	TRBV5-1	-	15
CASSASPGQGVIETQYF	TGTGCCAGCAGCGCAAGCCCGGGACAGGGTGTGATAGAGACCCAGTACTTC	TRBJ2-5	TRBD1	TRBV9	-	17
CASSVERGVNEQFF	TGTGCCAGCAGTGTCGAGCGGGGGGTCAATGAGCAGTTCTTC	TRBJ2-1	TRBD2	TRBV2	-	14
CASSRVSFFSSYNSPLHF	TGTGCCAGCAGTCGGGTTTCATTCTTCAGCTCCTATAATTCACCCCTCCACTTT	TRBJ1-6	-	TRBV6-2/TRBV6-3	-	18
CASSPGFDQPQHF	TGTGCCAGCTCCCCGGGATTCGATCAGCCCCAGCATTTT	TRBJ1-5	-	TRBV18	-	13
CASSPLGGDGDEQFF	TGCGCCAGCAGCCCCCTCGGGGGGGATGGCGATGAGCAGTTCTTC	TRBJ2-1	TRBD2	TRBV4-3	-	15
CASISKANTGELFF	TGTGCCAGCATATCCAAGGCGAACACCGGGGAGCTGTTTTTT	TRBJ2-2	-	TRBV6-5	-	14
CAWSGTGVYGYTF	TGTGCCTGGAGTGGGACAGGAGTCTATGGCTACACCTTC	TRBJ1-2	TRBD1	TRBV30	-	13
CASRSLGVNEQFF	TGTGCCAGCAGGAGCTTAGGTGTAAATGAGCAGTTCTTC	TRBJ2-1	-	TRBV12-3/TRBV12-4	once	13
CARATSGRADPELFF	TGTGCCAGAGCAACTAGCGGGAGGGCCGATCCCGAGCTGTTTTTT	TRBJ2-2	TRBD2	TRBV7-9	-	15
CASSSQTSGSYEQYF	TGTGCCAGCAGCTCCCAGACTAGCGGGAGCTACGAGCAGTACTTC	TRBJ2-7	TRBD2	TRBV5-4	few	15
CASSLFPSGGFYEQYF	TGTGCCAGCAGCTTGTTTCCTAGCGGGGGCTTCTACGAGCAGTACTTC	TRBJ2-7	TRBD2	TRBV5-4	-	16
CASSLAKGSTNEKLFF	TGTGCCAGCAGCTTAGCGAAGGGGTCGACTAATGAAAAACTGTTTTTT	TRBJ1-4	-	TRBV7-9	-	16
CAWRGLGTIYGYTF	TGTGCCTGGAGGGGGCTTGGGACCATCTATGGCTACACCTTC	TRBJ1-2	-	TRBV30	-	14
CASSRGELQPQHF	TGTGCCAGCAGCCGGGGCGAGCTCCAGCCCCAGCATTTT	TRBJ1-5	-	TRBV7-2	few	13
CASSRPGQGHNYGYTF	TGTGCCAGCAGCCGGCCGGGACAGGGGCACAACTATGGCTACACCTTC	TRBJ1-2	TRBD1	TRBV7-9	-	16
CASSLALQGKGEKLFF	TGTGCCAGCAGCTTAGCCCTACAGGGAAAAGGTGAAAAACTGTTTTTT	TRBJ1-4	-	TRBV7-9	-	16
CASSAREPWDYGYTF	TGTGCCAGCAGCGCTAGGGAGCCGTGGGACTATGGCTACACCTTC	TRBJ1-2	-	TRBV13	-	15
CASSSGTGVNQPQHF	TGTGCCAGCAGCTCCGGGACAGGGGTCAATCAGCCCCAGCATTTT	TRBJ1-5	TRBD1	TRBV14	-	15
CASSQGGNLNPEKLFF	TGCGCCAGCAGCCAAGGGGGGAACCTAAACCCTGAAAAACTGTTTTTT	TRBJ1-4	-	TRBV4-3	few	16
CASSYSGNMNTEAFF	TGTGCCAGCAGTTACTCGGGCAACATGAACACTGAAGCTTTCTTT	TRBJ1-1	-	TRBV6-5	-	15
CASSFSSLTAWALHF	TGTGCCAGCAGCTTTTCCTCCTTGACGGCTTGGGCCCTCCACTTT	TRBJ1-6	-	TRBV5-8	-	15
CAWSFRGARYGYTF	TGTGCCTGGAGTTTTCGGGGGGCGCGCTATGGCTACACCTTC	TRBJ1-2	-	TRBV30	once	14
CASTAPRLAGVADTQYF	TGTGCCAGCACTGCCCCCCGACTAGCGGGAGTTGCAGATACGCAGTATTTT	TRBJ2-3	TRBD2	TRBV27	-	17
CASSIVGGFSTNEKLFF	TGTGCCAGTAGTATCGTGGGGGGCTTCTCAACTAATGAAAAACTGTTTTTT	TRBJ1-4	-	TRBV19	-	17
CASSDPSVSGTEAFF	TGTGCCAGCAGTGACCCATCGGTCAGCGGCACTGAAGCTTTCTTT	TRBJ1-1	-	TRBV6-1	-	15
CASSIGSGNRGSPLHF	TGCGCCAGCAGCATAGGCTCGGGGAATAGAGGGTCACCCCTCCACTTT	TRBJ1-6	-	TRBV5-1	many	16
CASSPRGQNTEAFF	TGTGCCAGCAGCCCCCGAGGGCAGAACACTGAAGCTTTCTTT	TRBJ1-1	-	TRBV3-1/TRBV3-2	-	14
CASSPPGFSEAFF	TGTGCCAGCAGCCCTCCAGGGTTTTCTGAAGCTTTCTTT	TRBJ1-1	-	TRBV14	-	13
CASSYGPGTGGYTF	TGTGCCAGCAGCTACGGTCCGGGGACGGGCGGCTACACCTTC	TRBJ1-2	-	TRBV6-5	-	14
CASSQERDSLVTNEKLFF	TGCGCCAGCAGCCAAGAAAGGGACAGTTTAGTAACTAATGAAAAACTGTTTTTT	TRBJ1-4	TRBD1	TRBV4-3	-	18
CASSPQGSSYNEQFF	TGTGCCAGCAGTCCCCAGGGGAGCTCCTACAATGAGCAGTTCTTC	TRBJ2-1	-	TRBV28	once	15
CASSLATNEKLFF	TGCGCCAGCAGCTTGGCCACTAATGAAAAACTGTTTTTT	TRBJ1-4	-	TRBV5-1	-	13
CASSHSIQRGYYNEQFF	TGTGCCAGCAGTCATTCAATCCAGCGCGGTTACTACAATGAGCAGTTCTTC	TRBJ2-1	-	TRBV28	-	17
CASSLEGNTIYF	TGTGCCAGCAGCTTGGAGGGAAACACCATATATTTT	TRBJ1-3	-	TRBV7-9	-	12
CASREGWEKLFF	TGTGCCAGTAGAGAGGGTTGGGAAAAACTGTTTTTT	TRBJ1-4	-	TRBV19	few	12
CASSVDRGVGQPQHF	TGTGCCAGCAGCGTCGACAGGGGAGTAGGGCAGCCCCAGCATTTT	TRBJ1-5	TRBD1	TRBV6-5	-	15
CASSLYGQSRLNTEAFF	TGTGCCAGCAGTTTATATGGGCAATCCCGTCTGAACACTGAAGCTTTCTTT	TRBJ1-1	-	TRBV28	-	17
CASSFRGTGELFF	TGTGCCAGCAGCTTCCGGGGCACCGGGGAGCTGTTTTTT	TRBJ2-2	-	TRBV7-2	-	13
CASSLVSSYEQYF	TGTGCCAGCAGCTTAGTGAGCTCCTACGAGCAGTACTTC	TRBJ2-7	-	TRBV7-9	-	13
CAWKGSGTEAFF	TGTGCCTGGAAGGGTTCCGGCACTGAAGCTTTCTTT	TRBJ1-1	-	TRBV30	-	12